The 27 T cell receptor beta chains below come from one sample, sequenced in a study of shared T cell receptors in the human thymus (dated by TCRdb to the early 2020s). The library came from the immunoSEQ multiplex PCR assay. Not all clones reach the TCRdb copy of this immuneACCESS table, which keeps in-frame sequences only. Checked studies attribute under half of the gap to unresolved V genes and leave the rest unexplained. This sample is represented by 700,000 or so clones; 75% to 90% of them were singletons. The ten largest clonotypes hold over 0.008% of the sample. These same data were also listed under a study on human thymus T cells.

Source material: thymocytes. All receptors derive from a girl under three years old with a congenital heart defect. Donor details come from another sample of the same person, matched by shared clones.

The gene calls are TRBV7-6 and TRBJ1-1; TRBD1 aligns across 8 bases. Germline V gives CDR1 SGHVS, CDR2 FNYEAQ. J gave up 1 base and V 3 bases, and 1 base lay outside the gene matches. The CDR3 totals 14 residues. The CDR3 DNA is TGTGCCAGCAGCTTGGACAGGGAGAACACTGAAGCTTTCTTT. This gives the protein CASSLDRENTEAFF.

The gene calls are TRBV10-3 and TRBJ1-1, with 7 bases identical to TRBD1. Germline V CDR1 and CDR2: ENHRY, SYGVKD. This CDR3 is 18 amino acids long. V dropped 7 bases and J dropped 0; count of bases not matched to a gene: 17. In nucleotides, the CDR3 is TGTGCCATCAACAAGTTCGACAGGGCCCCAGGCATGAACACTGAAGCTTTCTTT. This sequence encodes CAINKFDRAPGMNTEAFF.

This chain links TRBV6-5 with TRBJ1-1; TRBD1 aligns across 8 bases. The CDR3 loop spans 16 amino acids. Germline loops: CDR1 MNHEY, CDR2 SVGAGI. V gave up 3 bases and J gave up 1 base; unmatched junction bases: 7. This CDR3 reads CASSYLWDRQNTEAFF. CDR3 DNA sequence: TGTGCCAGCAGTTATTTATGGGACAGGCAGAACACTGAAGCTTTCTTT.

This chain connects TRBV6-1 to TRBJ2-7; 9 bases fit TRBD1. V lost 5 bases to trimming and J lost 7 bases; unmatched junction nucleotides: 12. CDR3 length: 15 residues. Germline CDR1 MNHNS, CDR2 SASEGT. The CDR3 loop is CASSHRDRDFTEQYF. The CDR3 DNA sequence: TGTGCCAGCAGTCACCGGGACAGGGATTTTACTGAGCAGTACTTC.

The sample holds one count of this clone. The chain is built from TRBV5-1 and TRBJ2-1; 11 bases are shared with TRBD2. Looked up from germline, CDR1 is SGHRS and CDR2 is YFSETQ. V lost 0 bases, J lost 7 bases, and 3 bases stayed unmatched. The length of the CDR3 is 15 residues. The DNA for the CDR3 is TGCGCCAGCAGCTTGGGTAGCGGGGGGGCTAATGAGCAGTTCTTC. Translating gives CASSLGSGGANEQFF.

The chain couples TRBV28 to TRBJ2-3; perhaps TRBD1 as D (5 bases). Germline-derived CDR1 and CDR2 are MDHEN and SYDVKM. This CDR3 is 14 amino acids long. V was shortened by 7 bases and J by 2 bases, with 13 bases between the two germline ends. The CDR3 DNA sequence: TGTGCCAGCAAGGACACTTTAGCCACAGATACGCAGTATTTT. Its translation is CASKDTLATDTQYF.

V is TRBV7-3 and J is TRBJ2-5; 13 bases agree with TRBD2. This CDR3 is built from 16 residues. The J segment lost 3 bases and the V segment lost 5 bases, leaving 6 bases of the junction unmatched. From germline, CDR1 is SGHTA and CDR2 FQGTGA. The CDR3 region is CASSKGGLAGKETQYF. The CDR3 nucleotides are TGTGCCAGCAGCAAAGGGGGACTAGCGGGGAAAGAGACCCAGTACTTC.

The chain recombines TRBV29-1 with TRBJ1-2; a weak D match, TRBD1 (5 bases). The germline V gene encodes CDR1 SQVTM and CDR2 ANQGSEA. Trimming took 6 bases from V and 3 from J, leaving 8 bases between them. The CDR3 is 11 residues long. The chain's CDR3 is CSVTEYYGYTF. CDR3 DNA: TGCAGCGTGACAGAATACTATGGCTACACCTTC. Complete variable domain (other parts from reference TRBV29-1 and TRBJ1-2): SAVISQKPSRDICQRGTSLTIQCQVDSQVTMMFWYRQQPGQSLTLIATANQGSEATYESGFVIDKFPISRPNLTFSTLTVSNMSPEDSSIYLCSVTEYYGYTFGSGTRLTVV.

This clone was seen more than once but under ten times. A read error may produce the germline difference seen at one junction end. The chain joins TRBV18 to TRBJ1-1; D is unresolved. The CDR3 spans 16 residues. Germline CDR1 reads KGHSH; CDR2 reads LQKENI. The CDR3 spells CASAPTTGRSGTEAFF. CDR3 in DNA: TGTGCCAGCGCACCCACTACCGGGAGGTCAGGCACTGAAGCTTTCTTT. The full variable domain, with the rest looked up from reference TRBV18 and TRBJ1-1, is NAGVMQNPRHLVRRRGQEARLRCSPMKGHSHVYWYRQLPEEGLKFMVYLQKENIIDESGMPKERFSAEFPKEGPSILRIQQVVRGDSAAYFCASAPTTGRSGTEAFFGQGTRLTVV.

CDR3 protein: CASSVTSAYQETQYF. The CDR3 bases are TGTGCCAGCAGCGTGACTAGCGCCTACCAAGAGACCCAGTACTTC. The chain employs TRBV6-5 and TRBJ2-5, with TRBD2 matching over 8 bases. Germline V lookup: CDR1 MNHEY, CDR2 SVGAGI. With 6 bases clipped from V and 0 bases from J, the junction kept 6 bases outside the gene matches. The CDR3 consists of 15 residues.

J is TRBJ2-3 and V is TRBV5-4, with TRBD1 matching over 7 bases. This CDR3 is 16 amino acids long. The germline gives CDR1 SGHNT, CDR2 YYREEE (reference sequence). V was clipped by 1 base and J by 13 bases; unmatched bases: 18. CDR3 in DNA: TGTGCCAGCAGCTTGAGGAACAGGGGAAGGACAGATATGGAGTATTTT. It encodes CASSLRNRGRTDMEYF.

This sequence joins TRBV12-5 and TRBJ1-2, with D maybe TRBD1 (5 bases). The CDR3 consists of 14 residues. V shed 6 bases and J shed 7 bases, with 18 bases lying between them. Germline V gives CDR1 LGHNT, CDR2 FRNRAP. The CDR3 DNA reads as TGTGCTAGTGGAGACAGCCCGGGTAGTTTTGGCTACACCTTC. Its protein is CASGDSPGSFGYTF.

About this clone: Sequence at one end of the junction differs from germline and may be a read error. This chain joins TRBV2 and TRBJ2-4, with D uncertain. The CDR3 has 8 residues. Germline V gives CDR1 SNHLY, CDR2 FYNNEI. The chain's CDR3 is CASSDRDF. The CDR3 DNA reads TGTGCCAGCAGTGATCGGGACTTC.

The chain links TRBV5-1 to TRBJ2-5; 9 bases match TRBD1. V dropped 4 bases and J dropped 5; count of bases not matched to a gene: 9. Germline loops: CDR1 SGHRS, CDR2 YFSETQ. The CDR3 runs to 15 residues. Written as DNA, the CDR3 is TGCGCCAGCAGCAGGACAGGGGTATTGGGGGAGACCCAGTACTTC. It translates to CASSRTGVLGETQYF.

The V gene is TRBV13, the J gene TRBJ1-2, with D possibly matching TRBD1 (5 bases). V dropped 3 bases and J dropped 5 bases, with 22 bases sitting between them. The germline V gene encodes CDR1 PRHDT and CDR2 FYEKMQ (reference sequence). This CDR3 has 17 residues. CDR3 sequence: CASSFLKGSDQEYGYTF. For the CDR3, the DNA is TGTGCCAGCAGCTTTCTTAAGGGGTCAGACCAGGAATATGGCTACACCTTC.

The V gene is TRBV5-1, the J gene TRBJ1-4; D gene unclear. Deletions cut 0 bases from V and 4 bases from J, with 19 bases between. Looked up from germline, CDR1 is SGHRS and CDR2 is YFSETQ. The CDR3 is made up of 18 amino acids. As DNA, the CDR3 is TGCGCCAGCAGCTTGGCGAGACCTGGGAGCCAGAATAATGAAAAACTGTTTTTT. This sequence encodes CASSLARPGSQNNEKLFF.

V is TRBV15 and J is TRBJ1-5, with 7 bases that match TRBD1. V dropped 3 bases and J dropped 2; count of bases not matched to a gene: 10. The CDR3 is 17 residues long. Germline V gene sequence: CDR1 LNHNV, CDR2 YYDKDF (reference sequence). CDR3 residues: CATSRRVYRGRNQPQHF. DNA for the CDR3: TGTGCCACCAGCAGGCGGGTATACAGGGGACGCAATCAGCCCCAGCATTTT.

This chain uses TRBV9 with TRBJ1-3; TRBD1 might be the D (6 bases). Trimming removed 4 bases at V and 6 bases at J, with 23 bases between. Germline lookup yields CDR1 SGDLS and CDR2 YYNGEE. The CDR3 totals 17 residues. CDR3 protein: CASSRGGRGKQVNTIYF. CDR3 sequence (DNA): TGTGCCAGCAGCCGGGGCGGGAGGGGGAAACAAGTAAACACCATATATTTT.

This chain uses TRBV5-6 with TRBJ2-1; no firm D call. CDR3 length: 13 residues. The germline gives CDR1 SGHDT, CDR2 YYEEEE. V lost 4 bases, J lost 2 bases, and 7 bases lay in between. The CDR3: CASSPRTYNEQFF. The CDR3 region has the DNA TGTGCCAGCAGCCCGAGGACCTACAATGAGCAGTTCTTC.

CDR3 loop: CAWSHGRTEAFF. The CDR3 nucleotides read TGTGCCTGGAGCCACGGGAGAACTGAAGCTTTCTTT. The rearrangement uses TRBV30 and TRBJ1-1; no firm D call. V gave up 3 bases and J gave up 5 bases, with 10 bases separating them. The CDR3 runs to 12 residues. Germline values: CDR1 GTSNPN, CDR2 SVGIG (reference sequence).

The chain is built from TRBV2 and TRBJ2-1; no reliable D call. This CDR3 is 13 amino acids long. Trimming shortened V by 10 bases and J by 0 bases, and 10 bases separated the two germline ends. The germline V gene encodes CDR1 SNHLY and CDR2 FYNNEI. This chain's CDR3 is CATCMSSYNEQFF. The CDR3 bases are TGTGCCACCTGCATGAGCTCCTACAATGAGCAGTTCTTC.

The chain employs TRBV25-1 and TRBJ1-1; D possibly corresponds to TRBD1 (6 bases). This CDR3 is built from 13 residues. The germline V gene encodes CDR1 MGHDK and CDR2 SYGVNS. V was clipped by 5 bases and J by 7 bases, with 14 bases between them. The CDR3 loop is CASSLGTPREAFF. DNA for the CDR3: TGTGCCAGCAGTCTCGGGACACCTCGTGAAGCTTTCTTT.

The rearrangement joins TRBV7-8 to TRBJ2-1, with 13 bases matching TRBD2. Germline CDR1 reads SGHVS; CDR2 reads FQNEAQ. The CDR3 loop spans 17 amino acids. Unmatched junction bases numbered 4, after V lost 2 bases and J lost 3 bases. This CDR3 is CASSLTGLAGVYNEQFF. CDR3 sequence (DNA): TGTGCCAGCAGCTTAACAGGACTAGCGGGGGTCTACAATGAGCAGTTCTTC.

The chain recombines TRBV10-3 with TRBJ1-3; D call uncertain. The CDR3 runs to 14 residues. The V gene lost 8 bases and the J gene lost 0 bases, with 11 bases spanning the gap. Germline-derived CDR1 and CDR2 are ENHRY and SYGVKD. The CDR3 DNA sequence: TGTGCCATCTCAGGACTGAACTCTGGAAACACCATATATTTT. Protein product: CAISGLNSGNTIYF.

The V and J genes are TRBV5-6 and TRBJ1-2; D uncertain. This CDR3 is built from 14 residues. Deletions cut 4 bases from V and 4 bases from J, with 14 bases between. Germline CDR1 is SGHDT and CDR2 is YYEEEE. The DNA of the CDR3 is TGTGCCAGCAGCACACGGAGGACCCGCTATGGCTACACCTTC. It is translated as CASSTRRTRYGYTF.

This rearrangement joins TRBV5-1 to TRBJ2-7; D gene uncertain. The CDR3 is 14 amino acids. Trimming removed 0 bases from V and 1 base from J, with 8 bases in between. Germline lookup yields CDR1 SGHRS and CDR2 YFSETQ. The CDR3 sequence is CASSLGSESYEQYF. CDR3 coding DNA: TGCGCCAGCAGCTTGGGATCAGAATCCTACGAGCAGTACTTC.

This chain connects TRBV5-8 to TRBJ1-1; possible D gene TRBD1, 5 bases. Trimming shortened V by 4 bases and J by 5 bases, and 15 bases separated the two germline ends. The CDR3 consists of 14 residues. Germline V gene sequence: CDR1 SGHTS, CDR2 YDEGEE. The CDR3, as DNA: TGTGCCAGCAGCCAGGGCGAGGAGGGGACTGAAGCTTTCTTT. Encoded protein: CASSQGEEGTEAFF.